This T cell receptor beta chain was recorded in a study of blood T cells in healthy people across ages. Whole-study findings and limits: Older age coincided with a roughly linear decline in TCR beta diversity per million T cells.

The use of a sample-barcoded 5' primer and a J-beta primer mix characterized a second PCR of roughly 7 to 11 cycles. Each CDR3 protein is one row after TCRdb ran MiXCR on the 5' RACE reads. The sample has around 1,500,000 distinct CDR3 sequences, roughly 40% seen once. Points on this clonotype: Its antigen remains unknown.

The germline V gene has CDR1 SNHLY and CDR2 FYNNEI. This CDR3 is built from 13 residues. Trimming took off 8 bases at V and 4 bases at J, with 12 bases between the two ends. What was sequenced was blood. The clonotype comes from a young woman in good health. The J gene is TRBJ1-5, the V gene TRBV2; D might be TRBD1 (6 bases). The DNA for the CDR3 is TGTGCCAGCGTACAAGGGGGAAATCAGCCCCAGCATTTT. The encoded protein is CASVQGGNQPQHF.